This entry features one T cell receptor beta chain sequence. This record comes from a study of blood T cell repertoires in COVID-19. Across the study: T cells, B-cell-depleted T cells, or PBMCs supplied cDNA or gDNA.

Original processing notes: Nucleated cell counts were estimated from reference gene primer amplification. Only in-frame clones appear in the TCRdb table, and some are missing; sequencing was by immunoSEQ multiplex PCR. V and J calls and clone size are as listed in that table; D and trimming were resolved from the DNA. The top ten clones hold around 15% of a sample with about 55,000 clones, approximately 90% of them seen once. This clonotype was obtained from a human donor with active COVID-19. The donor label of this sample is uncertain. The sample taken for sequencing was peripheral blood.

The CDR3 loop reads CASSIPPGEQYF. The DNA for the CDR3 is TGTGCCAGCAGTATCCCCCCCGGCGAGCAGTACTTC. The rearrangement uses TRBV9 and TRBJ2-7; unclear D gene. Germline loops: CDR1 SGDLS, CDR2 YYNGEE. V lost 5 bases, J lost 6 bases, and 12 bases lay in between. CDR3 length equals 12 residues.